The clone carrying this T cell receptor beta chain was seen a handful of times. The antigen is not known. With constant-segment primers, 5'RACE yielded cDNA libraries of TCR alpha and TCR beta that carried sample barcodes and UMIs. TCRdb recomputed calls from the 5' RACE reads with MiXCR, one row per CDR3 protein. The sample shows approximately 150,000 distinct CDR3 sequences, about 15% of them seen only once. Per the germline V gene, CDR1 is MGHDK and CDR2 is SYGVNS. Unmatched junction bases numbered 7, after V lost 5 bases and J lost 4 bases. The CDR3 is 14 amino acids. This sample is drawn from a study of T-cell memory formation after mild COVID-19. Whole-study results and caveats: CD4/CD8 balance characterized clones contracting day 15 to 85, and CD4+ skew characterized later expanders.

The sequence was collected from an adult woman who had mild COVID-19 (a few samples of this study predate the infection). Cell type and time point are not known. The sample was PBMCs or a T cell subset sorted from them (not recorded which). This chain connects TRBV25-1 to TRBJ1-2, with TRBD1 identical over 7 bases. CDR3 nucleotide sequence: TGTGCCAGCAGTAAACGATGGGACAGCTATGGCTACACCTTC. Encoded protein: CASSKRWDSYGYTF.